A single sample is the source of the 4 T cell receptor beta chains below, sequenced in a study of blood T cell repertoires in COVID-19 (TCRdb year 2020). Receptors were amplified or captured by the immunoSEQ multiplex PCR assay. Drawn from immuneACCESS, this table holds only the in-frame rearrangements with V and J called that TCRdb kept. Clones are partly lost; checked studies trace under half to an unresolved V gene and leave the rest unexplained. This sample has some 200,000 clones in its table, and around 81% of those were observed once. The ten largest clonotypes hold roughly 3% of the sample. Sequencing was carried out using peripheral blood. The source of these receptors is a human donor with acute or convalescent COVID-19. The donor label of this sample is uncertain.

V usage is TRBV6-5 and J usage is TRBJ2-5; D perhaps matches TRBD2 (5 bases). The V gene's germline CDR1 is MNHEY and CDR2 SVGAGI. This CDR3 has 14 amino acids. The germline V and J ends were trimmed by 2 bases and 2 bases, with 9 bases remaining between them. CDR3 bases: TGTGCCAGCAGTTACGGCCGGACTCAAGAGACCCAGTACTTC. Amino acids: CASSYGRTQETQYF.

This chain links TRBV5-4 with TRBJ2-7, with TRBD2 matching over 13 bases. The CDR3 loop spans 15 amino acids. V was clipped by 10 bases and J by 2 bases; unmatched bases: 9. Per germline, CDR1 SGHNT and CDR2 YYREEE (reference sequence). As DNA, the CDR3 is TGTGCCCAAAAGGGGGGGACTAGCGGGACCTACGAGCAGTACTTC. As protein: CAQKGGTSGTYEQYF.

The CDR3 nucleotides read TGTGCCAGCAGTTTATCAGGGACCGGGGGTTCACCCCTCCACTTT. This gives the protein CASSLSGTGGSPLHF. The rearrangement joins TRBV27 to TRBJ1-6, with D maybe TRBD1 (5 bases). The CDR3 sequence is 15 residues long. Germline V CDR1 and CDR2: MNHEY, SMNVEV (reference sequence). Trimming took 0 bases from V and 9 from J, leaving 12 bases between them.

The chain joins TRBV5-1 to TRBJ2-5; 9 bases fit TRBD1. The CDR3 has 15 residues. Germline CDR1 SGHRS, CDR2 YFSETQ. J gave up 1 base and V 3 bases, and 4 bases lay outside the gene matches. CDR3 in DNA: TGCGCCAGCAGCTCCGGACAGGGGCGCCAAGAGACCCAGTACTTC. Translating gives CASSSGQGRQETQYF.